This paragraph reports one T cell receptor beta chain. Its specific antigen is unknown. Per-nucleotide qualities are absent, and no much larger clonotype sits a single base away. These data belong to a study of blood T cell repertoires in COVID-19 (dated by TCRdb to 2019 to 2021). With respect to the entire study: Collaborator samples came from the United States, Italy and Spain and covered acute and convalescent phases of COVID-19. The material from the prospective study consisted of cDNA or gDNA derived from T cells, B-cell-depleted T cells, or PBMCs. Where HLA class I and class II types were available, the types were taken from metadata supplied by the sample provider, not from assay-based typing. Subjects who had been exposed to COVID-19, were actively infected with it, or had recovered from it provided the deeply sampled blood TCRbeta repertoires that made up the dataset. The repertoires were made available in a free public database intended to serve as a resource for research on the immune response to SARS-CoV-2. Nearly every sample came with metadata listing a de-identified subject ID, COVID-19 status, age in years and sex. The samples were drawn from two sources: the first 160 participants of the ongoing ImmuneRACE study, and 1,200 or so subjects contributed by 6 global collaborators.

Whole blood was collected in K2EDTA tubes by collaborating institutions according to the institutions' own protocols. For TCRbeta analysis, collaborator samples were shipped as frozen whole blood, as isolated PBMCs, or as DNA extracted from either sample type. TCRbeta CDR3 regions were amplified from genomic DNA using the immunoSEQ Assay, a bias-controlled multiplex PCR. The authors' pipeline ran thus. Nucleated cell counts per sample were estimated from amplification of reference gene primers within the assay. Sequence reads were collapsed and filtered to measure the absolute abundance of every unique TCRbeta CDR3 rearrangement. For each sample, productive Simpson clonality was calculated as the square root of Simpson's diversity index across productive rearrangements. TCRdb provides this immuneACCESS table in a form limited to in-frame rearrangements. Some clones are lacking; in checked studies, under half of them reflect an unresolved V gene, and why the rest are absent is not known. D and trimming come from the DNA, and the V and J calls and clone size come from that table. The table for this sample lists 360,000 or so clones; around 89% of them were counted only once. The ten largest clones represent roughly 6.8% of the sample.

Summary of the overall study and its limitations: How much clinical and demographic metadata was included differed by source and by participant, and the metadata was provided uncurated.

Trimmed from V: 5 bases; trimmed from J: 1 base; junction bases lacking a gene match: 4. The germline V gene (reference sequence) gives CDR1 as SEHNR and CDR2 as FQNEAQ. The CDR3, cysteine through phenylalanine, is 15 amino acids long. Just the 45-base CDR3 DNA is kept, in frame starting at base 1. Here the chain combines TRBV7-9 and TRBJ1-2; 10 nucleotides in the junction match TRBD1. The receptor's source is a young man with active or convalescent COVID-19. The specimen was peripheral blood. CDR3 region: CASSQGTGVNYGYTF. The nucleotide sequence reads as follows: TGTGCCAGCAGCCAGGGGACAGGGGTTAACTATGGCTACACCTTC.